This T cell receptor beta chain was recovered during a study of CD8+ T cells in alopecia areata. Study-wide points: Scalp clonality dropped significantly under tofacitinib, as did expanded CD8+ top-100 clones. Greater clonality was observed in lesional scalp samples, especially alopecia totalis/universalis, versus normal scalp.

Treatment given: oral pan-JAK inhibitor, 5-10 mg twice daily. Remarks on this clone: Its antigen is unknown.

cDNA serving as the sequencing template came from extracted, reverse transcribed RNA. Only in-frame clones appear in the TCRdb table, and some are missing; sequencing was by immunoSEQ multiplex PCR. Of 110,000 or so clones in the sample, 58% were seen once. Germline CDR1 is SQVTM and CDR2 is ANQGSEA. V lost 2 bases, J lost 5 bases, and 16 bases lay in between. The CDR3 consists of 14 residues. Sequencing used CD8+ T cells sorted from blood, obtained at week 4, from a patient treated with tofacitinib. The receptor's source is a human donor with alopecia areata. The chain combines TRBV29-1 with TRBJ2-7, with D possibly being TRBD1 (6 bases). In DNA, the CDR3 is TGCAGCGTTGAAAGGAGTCAGGGGAATAACGAGCAGTACTTC. This gives the protein CSVERSQGNNEQYF.